This TCR beta chain is drawn from a study of T cell repertoires in cytomegalovirus infection. TCRdb passed the reads through MiXCR, listing each CDR3 protein once. The profile shows over 300,000 distinct CDR3 sequences, roughly 9.5% of them singletons. Points from the study as a whole: There were carriers of CMV plus the relevant HLA, and cumulative public TCR beta family frequency identified them.

About this clonotype itself: Its specificity is not known.

V was trimmed by 6 bases and J by 5 bases, leaving 11 bases between them. This CDR3 is built from 13 residues. The germline V gene encodes CDR1 MNHEY and CDR2 SVGEGT. This clonotype was sampled from a human donor in good health (CMV status not recorded). Some clones in this sample may be carry-over from other donors' samples. The sequencing sample was made of PBMCs. The V call is TRBV6-2 or TRBV6-3, the J call TRBJ2-4; TRBD1 or TRBD2 may be the D gene (5 bases each). The CDR3 bases are TGTGCCAGCAGGGGACCTTGGGAAAACATTCAGTACTTC. It specifies CASRGPWENIQYF.